Each of the 2 T cell receptor beta chains below was sequenced from the same sample in a study of cytomegalovirus exposure and HLA in healthy donors. The primer mix had 60 Vbeta and 13 Jbeta primers. Data came from immunoSEQ multiplex PCR; TCRdb stores just in-frame clones and leaves some out. The sample holds roughly 55,000 clones. Sequenced material: PBMCs. All receptors come from a woman in her fifties or sixties in good health and CMV-seropositive.

The chain couples TRBV14 to TRBJ2-3, with 10 bases lining up with TRBD1. With 4 bases clipped from V and 1 base from J, the junction kept 11 bases outside the gene matches. Germline lookup yields CDR1 SGHDN and CDR2 FVKESK. The CDR3 runs 18 residues. Written as DNA, the CDR3 is TGTGCCAGCAGCCCCCGTGACAGGGGGCTATGGGGCACAGATACGCAGTATTTT. This encodes CASSPRDRGLWGTDTQYF.

This rearrangement joins TRBV4-1 to TRBJ2-7, with 12 bases aligning to TRBD1. The CDR3 consists of 16 residues. The germline gives CDR1 MGHRA, CDR2 YSYEKL. The V gene end was trimmed by 0 bases and the J gene end by 6 bases; junction bases not matched to a gene: 6. The CDR3: CASSQDVGTGGTEQYF. The CDR3 DNA reads TGCGCCAGCAGCCAAGATGTCGGGACAGGGGGCACCGAGCAGTACTTC.